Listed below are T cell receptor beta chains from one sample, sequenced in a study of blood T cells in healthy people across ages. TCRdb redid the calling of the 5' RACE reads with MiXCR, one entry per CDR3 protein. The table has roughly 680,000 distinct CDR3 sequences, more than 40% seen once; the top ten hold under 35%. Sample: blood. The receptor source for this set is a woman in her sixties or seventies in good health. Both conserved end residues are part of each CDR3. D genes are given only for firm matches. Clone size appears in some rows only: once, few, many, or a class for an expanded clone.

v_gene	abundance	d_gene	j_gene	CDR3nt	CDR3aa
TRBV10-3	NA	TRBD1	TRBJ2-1	TGTGCCATCTCAGGACAGGGCTCCTACAATGAGCAGTTCTTC	CAISGQGSYNEQFF
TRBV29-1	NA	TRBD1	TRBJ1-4	TGCAGCGTTGAAGATCCAGGGGGCTATGAAAAACTGTTTTTT	CSVEDPGGYEKLFF
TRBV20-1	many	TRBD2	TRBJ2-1	TGCAGTGACCGGGGACTAGCGAGGGACAATGAGCAGTTCTTC	CSDRGLARDNEQFF
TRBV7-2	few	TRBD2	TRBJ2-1	TGTGCCAGCAGCTTCAGACTAGCGGGAGGGGATGAGCAGTTCTTC	CASSFRLAGGDEQFF
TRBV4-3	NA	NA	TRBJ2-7	TGCGCCAGCAGCCAAGATGCCAAGACGGGGGCGGGAGCTTTGTCCGAGCAGTACTTC	CASSQDAKTGAGALSEQYF
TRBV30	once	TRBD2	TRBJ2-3	TGTGCCTGGAGTCGGGCGACTAGCGGGCAAGGGGATACGCAGTATTTT	CAWSRATSGQGDTQYF
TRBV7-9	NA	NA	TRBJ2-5	TGTGCCAGCAGCTTAGGCCAGGGGATTCAAGAGACCCAGTACTTC	CASSLGQGIQETQYF
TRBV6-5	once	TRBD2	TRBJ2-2	TGTGCCAGCAGTCAACTAGCGGGAGAGGGCACCGGGGAGCTGTTTTTT	CASSQLAGEGTGELFF
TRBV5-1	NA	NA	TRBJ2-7	TGCGCCAGCAGCTTGATAGGCGAGAGGTACGAGCAGTACTTC	CASSLIGERYEQYF
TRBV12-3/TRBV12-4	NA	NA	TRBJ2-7	TGTGCTTCCTTGGACAGTTTCTCCTCCTACGAGCAGTACTTC	CASLDSFSSYEQYF
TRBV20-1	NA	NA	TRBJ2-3	TGCAGTGCTAGAGATTTCCGGGGGGCGACAGATACGCAGTATTTT	CSARDFRGATDTQYF
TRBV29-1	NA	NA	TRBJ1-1	TGCAGCGTTCGTCGGGGGCCGGACACTGAAGCTTTCTTT	CSVRRGPDTEAFF
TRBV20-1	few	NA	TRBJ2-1	TGCAGTGTGCGGGCTAGATGGAATGAGCAGTTCTTC	CSVRARWNEQFF
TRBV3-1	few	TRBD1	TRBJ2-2	TGTGCCAGCAGCCTTGGACAGGGTCGCACCGGGGAGCTGTTTTTT	CASSLGQGRTGELFF
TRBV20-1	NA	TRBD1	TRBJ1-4	TGCAGTTCGGAGGACAGGGTCGGTGAAAAACTGTTTTTT	CSSEDRVGEKLFF
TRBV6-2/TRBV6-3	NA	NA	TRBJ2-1	TGTGCCAGCAGTTACTCGATGGTAGACTTCTCCTACAACGAGCAGTTCTTC	CASSYSMVDFSYNEQFF
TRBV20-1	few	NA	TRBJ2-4	TGCAGTGCTTCCCCCGCCGGCAAAAACATTCAGTACTTC	CSASPAGKNIQYF
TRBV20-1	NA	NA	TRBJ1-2	TGCAGTGCTAGTATCCAGGGGTATGGCTACACCTTC	CSASIQGYGYTF
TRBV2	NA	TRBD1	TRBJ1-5	TGTGCCAGCAGGGATACAGGGGTCTATCAGCCCCAGCATTTT	CASRDTGVYQPQHF
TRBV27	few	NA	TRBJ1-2	TGTGCCAGCAGTTCCACAGGGAATCGCTACACCTTC	CASSSTGNRYTF
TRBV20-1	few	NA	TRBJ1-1	TGCAGTGCTAGCAGGGTCACTGAAGCTTTCTTT	CSASRVTEAFF
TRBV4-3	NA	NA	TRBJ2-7	TGCGCCGGCAGCCAAGATCTGGGGGCGGGGTGGGGCGAGCAGTACTTC	CAGSQDLGAGWGEQYF
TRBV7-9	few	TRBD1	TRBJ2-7	TGTGCCAGCAGCTGGACAGGGCGCTCCTACGAGCAGTACTTC	CASSWTGRSYEQYF
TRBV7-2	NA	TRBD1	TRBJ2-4	TGTGCCAGCAGCTTAGAGGGACAGGGGTTGGTAGCCAAAAACATTCAGTACTTC	CASSLEGQGLVAKNIQYF
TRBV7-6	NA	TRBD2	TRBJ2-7	TGTGCCAGCAGCTTAGGTATGCGGGAGTGGGGCGAGCAGTACTTC	CASSLGMREWGEQYF
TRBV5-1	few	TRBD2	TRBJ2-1	TGCGCCAGCAGCTTGTCCCCCGGACTAGCGGGAGGAGAGCAGTTCTTC	CASSLSPGLAGGEQFF
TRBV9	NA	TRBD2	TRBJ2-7	TGTGCCAGCAGCGTAGAAGTAGCGGGAAGGTCCTACAATGAGCAGTACTTC	CASSVEVAGRSYNEQYF
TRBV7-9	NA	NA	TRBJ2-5	TGTGCCAGCAGCTTACGGGGCAGCGGTTCGTACCAAGAGACCCAGTACTTC	CASSLRGSGSYQETQYF
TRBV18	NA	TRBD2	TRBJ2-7	TGTGCCAGCTCAAAGCGGGGAGAGCCCCACGAGCAGTACTTC	CASSKRGEPHEQYF
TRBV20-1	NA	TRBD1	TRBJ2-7	TGCAGTGCTAGCCTGGACAGGCCCTCCTACGAGCAGTACTTC	CSASLDRPSYEQYF
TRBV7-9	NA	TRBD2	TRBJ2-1	TGTGCCAGCAGCTTAGCGACGGGAGGGCCGGGGAATGAGCAGTTCTTC	CASSLATGGPGNEQFF
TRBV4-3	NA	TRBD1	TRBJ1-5	TGCGCCAGCAGCCAAGAAAAACAGGGGTACCAGCCCCAGCATTTT	CASSQEKQGYQPQHF
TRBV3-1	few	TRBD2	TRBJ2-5	TGTGCCAGCAGCCAAGGGGGGACTAACCAAGAGACCCAGTACTTC	CASSQGGTNQETQYF
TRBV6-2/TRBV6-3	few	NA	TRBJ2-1	TGTGCCAGCAGTAAACCCGGGACTTTTTATGAGCAGTTCTTC	CASSKPGTFYEQFF
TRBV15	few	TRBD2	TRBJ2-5	TGTGCCACCAGCAGTGGACTAGGTTTGGGGACCCAGTACTTC	CATSSGLGLGTQYF
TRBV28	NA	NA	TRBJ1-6	TGTGCCAGCCGGGACAATGGTTCACCCCTCCACTTT	CASRDNGSPLHF
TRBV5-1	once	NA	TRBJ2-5	TGCGCCAGCAACTTGGAAGCTTGGACAGAAGAGACCCAGTACTTC	CASNLEAWTEETQYF
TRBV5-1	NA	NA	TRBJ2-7	TGCGCCAGCAGCTTGGACCTCCCGGGGACCTACGAGCAGTACTTC	CASSLDLPGTYEQYF
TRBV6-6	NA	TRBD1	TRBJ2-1	TGTGCCAGCAATAACGGGCAGGGGGTGAGGAATGAGCAGTTCTTC	CASNNGQGVRNEQFF
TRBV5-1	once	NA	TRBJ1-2	TGCGCCAGCAGCTTGGATGAGGGGATGAACTATGGCTACACCTTC	CASSLDEGMNYGYTF
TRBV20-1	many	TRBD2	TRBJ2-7	TGCAGTGCTAGAGACATTTGGGGGACTAGCGGAAAAAAGCAGTACTTC	CSARDIWGTSGKKQYF
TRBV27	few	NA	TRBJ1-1	TGTGCCAGCGGCCCCGGGGCGCGGGGCACTGAAGCTTTCTTT	CASGPGARGTEAFF
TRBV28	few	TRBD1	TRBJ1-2	TGTGCCAGCAGTCCGTTGACAGGGCGTCTGAGCTATGGCTACACCTTC	CASSPLTGRLSYGYTF